The 15 T cell receptor beta chains listed next were all sequenced from one sample in a study of blood T cell repertoires in COVID-19. Sequencing used immunoSEQ multiplex PCR; TCRdb keeps in-frame clones, though not all of them. The top ten hold 6.9% of the sample, which has around 320,000 clones, approximately 90% seen once. Sequencing input: peripheral blood. The receptor set was obtained from a woman aged 25 to 39 who had recovered from COVID-19.

This rearrangement joins TRBV10-3 to TRBJ1-2, with 8 bases fitting TRBD1. The CDR3 extends over 13 amino acids. Germline V lookup: CDR1 ENHRY, CDR2 SYGVKD. V was pared by 11 bases and J by 7 bases, with 12 bases of the junction left unmatched. CDR3 sequence (DNA): TGTGCCCTCAAACAGGACAGGGAGGGTGGCTACACCTTC. It specifies CALKQDREGGYTF.

The V and J genes are TRBV28 and TRBJ1-2, with D tentatively TRBD1 (6 bases). Germline CDR1 is MDHEN and CDR2 is SYDVKM. The CDR3 contains 15 residues. V lost 8 bases, J lost 7 bases, and 23 bases lay in between. Written as DNA, the CDR3 is TGTGCCAGCTTTTCCCCCGGGGGGCGCGTTGCTGGCTACACCTTC. This gives the protein CASFSPGGRVAGYTF.

The V and J genes are TRBV7-9 and TRBJ1-2; D remains unclear. Germline CDR1 is SEHNR and CDR2 is FQNEAQ (reference sequence). Trimming left V 8 bases short and J 0 bases short, with 7 bases between. The CDR3 spans 12 residues. Here the CDR3 DNA reads TGTGCCAGCCCCATAACTAACTATGGCTACACCTTC. Its translation: CASPITNYGYTF.

The genes are TRBV27 and TRBJ2-5; no clear D gene. The CDR3 is made up of 13 amino acids. V shed 5 bases and J shed 2 bases, with 9 bases lying between them. Germline lookup yields CDR1 MNHEY and CDR2 SMNVEV (reference sequence). The CDR3, as DNA: TGTGCCAGCAGTCCCGCCCTACAAGAGACCCAGTACTTC. Its translation is CASSPALQETQYF.

The chain is built from TRBV5-4 and TRBJ2-7; 10 positions match TRBD2. Germline V CDR1 and CDR2: SGHNT, YYREEE (reference sequence). J lost 11 bases, V lost 4 bases, and 15 bases had no gene match. The CDR3 consists of 15 residues. Written as DNA, the CDR3 is TGTGCCAGCAGCCCGGCCGGGCTAGCGGGGGTCTCCGAGTACTTC. Amino acids: CASSPAGLAGVSEYF.

The chain couples TRBV7-9 to TRBJ2-7, with a possible D match to TRBD1 (6 bases). The CDR3 is 13 residues long. The V gene lost 7 bases and the J gene lost 2 bases, with 12 bases spanning the gap. Germline CDR1 reads SEHNR; CDR2 reads FQNEAQ (reference sequence). The CDR3 bases are TGTGCCAGCATGGGGGCATTCGCCTACGAGCAGTACTTC. This codes for CASMGAFAYEQYF.

The chain carries TRBV4-2 and TRBJ1-2; D uncertain. Germline V gene lookup returns CDR1 LGHNA and CDR2 YNFKEQ. Trimming pared 0 bases from V and 5 bases from J, leaving 7 bases between. The CDR3 length is 13 residues. The CDR3 region has the DNA TGTGCCAGCAGCCAAGATTGGGCGTATGGCTACACCTTC. Residues: CASSQDWAYGYTF.

This rearrangement joins TRBV18 to TRBJ1-4; maybe TRBD1 (5 bases). The CDR3 spans 14 residues. Germline lookup yields CDR1 KGHSH and CDR2 LQKENI. V shed 4 bases and J shed 5 bases, with 11 bases lying between them. The CDR3 protein is CASSLGTGNEKLFF. The DNA of the CDR3 is TGTGCCAGCTCACTGGGGACTGGGAATGAAAAACTGTTTTTT.

This chain connects TRBV7-2 to TRBJ2-7, with 7 bases aligning to TRBD2. CDR3 length equals 15 residues. The V and J ends lost 3 bases and 2 bases, in that order; junction bases with no gene match: 7. CDR1 is SGHTA and CDR2 is FQGNSA in the germline V gene. The CDR3 is CASSFMAGVTYEQYF. DNA for the CDR3: TGTGCCAGCAGCTTTATGGCGGGGGTTACCTACGAGCAGTACTTC. The entire variable domain, with the rest obtained from reference TRBV7-2 and TRBJ2-7, is as follows: GAGVSQSPSNKVTEKGKDVELRCDPISGHTALYWYRQSLGQGLEFLIYFQGNSAPDKSGLPSDRFSAERTGGSVSTLTIQRTQQEDSAVYLCASSFMAGVTYEQYFGPGTRLTVT.

The chain couples TRBV5-6 to TRBJ2-1; 10 bases line up with TRBD2. CDR1 is SGHDT and CDR2 is YYEEEE in the germline V gene. After removal of 1 base from V and 8 bases from J, the junction contained 6 bases not matched to a gene. The CDR3 runs to 15 residues. This CDR3 is CASSLRSGGADEQFF. For the CDR3, the DNA is TGTGCCAGCAGCTTGCGGAGCGGGGGGGCAGATGAGCAGTTCTTC.

The rearrangement uses TRBV6-5 and TRBJ1-5; TRBD1 might be the D (6 bases). The CDR3 extends over 14 amino acids. Germline V CDR1 and CDR2: MNHEY, SVGAGI. Trimming took 4 bases from V and 3 from J, leaving 10 bases between them. Written as DNA, the CDR3 is TGTGCCAGCAGTTCCACAGGGTCCAATCAGCCCCAGCATTTT. Amino acid sequence: CASSSTGSNQPQHF.

This clone was seen ten or more times. Different DNA sequences within this sample yield the same CDR3. The chain couples TRBV19 to TRBJ2-1, with D unclear. The V and J ends lost 3 bases and 4 bases respectively, with 7 bases between them. Germline V CDR1 and CDR2: LNHDA, SQIVND (reference sequence). This CDR3 has 13 residues. The CDR3 sequence: CASSIQLYNEQFF. CDR3 nucleotides: TGTGCCAGTAGTATTCAGTTATACAATGAGCAGTTCTTC.

The chain couples TRBV4-1 to TRBJ2-2; 8 nucleotides line up with TRBD2. Germline CDR1 MGHRA, CDR2 YSYEKL. V was pared by 4 bases and J by 5 bases, with 6 bases of the junction left unmatched. This CDR3 has 15 residues. The CDR3, as DNA: TGCGCCAGCAGCCTTTGGACGGGAGGGACCGGGGAGCTGTTTTTT. This translates into CASSLWTGGTGELFF.

The genes are TRBV6-6 and TRBJ2-5; TRBD1 is a possible D gene (6 bases). This CDR3 has 14 residues. V lost 0 bases and J lost 5, with 10 bases in between. CDR1 and CDR2 from the germline V gene are MNHNY and SVGAGI (reference sequence). The CDR3 spells CASSYSMQGETQYF. As DNA, the CDR3 is TGTGCCAGCAGTTACTCGATGCAGGGGGAGACCCAGTACTTC.

This chain uses TRBV19 with TRBJ2-5, with a possible D match to TRBD2 (7 bases). V was trimmed by 6 bases and J by 5 bases, leaving 13 bases between them. Germline CDR1 and CDR2: LNHDA and SQIVND (reference sequence). The CDR3 covers 13 residues. The CDR3 protein is CASSGGPGETQYF. The DNA of the CDR3 is TGTGCCAGTAGCGGGGGGCCCGGGGAGACCCAGTACTTC.